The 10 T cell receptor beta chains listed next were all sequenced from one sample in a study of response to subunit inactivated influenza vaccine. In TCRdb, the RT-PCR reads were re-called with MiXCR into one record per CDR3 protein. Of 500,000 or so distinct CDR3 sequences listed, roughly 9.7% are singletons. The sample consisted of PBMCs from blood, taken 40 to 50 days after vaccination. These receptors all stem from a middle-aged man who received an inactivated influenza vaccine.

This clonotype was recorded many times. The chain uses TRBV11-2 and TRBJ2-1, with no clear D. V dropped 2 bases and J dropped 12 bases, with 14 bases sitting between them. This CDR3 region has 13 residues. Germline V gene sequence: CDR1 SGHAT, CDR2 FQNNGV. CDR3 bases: TGTGCCAGCAGCTTAAGTTCGCTTTTTGGGCAGTTCTTC. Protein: CASSLSSLFGQFF.

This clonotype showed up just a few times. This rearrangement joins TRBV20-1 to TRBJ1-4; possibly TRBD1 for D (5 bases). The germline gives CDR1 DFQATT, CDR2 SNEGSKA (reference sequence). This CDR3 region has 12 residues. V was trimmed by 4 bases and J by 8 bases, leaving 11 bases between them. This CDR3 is CSATGGDEKLFF. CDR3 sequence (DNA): TGCAGTGCTACGGGGGGGGACGAAAAACTGTTTTTT.

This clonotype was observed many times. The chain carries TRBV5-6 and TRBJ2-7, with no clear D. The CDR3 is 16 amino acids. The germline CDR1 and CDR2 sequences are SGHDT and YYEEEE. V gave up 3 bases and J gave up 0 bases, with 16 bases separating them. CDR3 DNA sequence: TGTGCCAGCAGCTCCACATTTCATAGAAGCTCCTACGAGCAGTACTTC. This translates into CASSSTFHRSSYEQYF.

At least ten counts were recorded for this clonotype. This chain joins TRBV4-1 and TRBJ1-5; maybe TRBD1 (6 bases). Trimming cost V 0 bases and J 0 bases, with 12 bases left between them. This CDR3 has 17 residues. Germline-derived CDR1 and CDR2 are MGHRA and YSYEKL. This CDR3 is CASSQDRGALSNQPQHF. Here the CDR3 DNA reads TGCGCCAGCAGCCAAGACCGGGGGGCGCTTAGCAATCAGCCCCAGCATTTT.

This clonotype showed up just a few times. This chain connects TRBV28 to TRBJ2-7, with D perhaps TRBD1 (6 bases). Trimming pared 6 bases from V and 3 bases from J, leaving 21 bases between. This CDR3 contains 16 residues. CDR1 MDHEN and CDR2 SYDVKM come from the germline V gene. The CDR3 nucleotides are TGTGCCAGCAGGTATCGACAGGCAGGCCACCTCTACGAGCAGTACTTC. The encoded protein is CASRYRQAGHLYEQYF.

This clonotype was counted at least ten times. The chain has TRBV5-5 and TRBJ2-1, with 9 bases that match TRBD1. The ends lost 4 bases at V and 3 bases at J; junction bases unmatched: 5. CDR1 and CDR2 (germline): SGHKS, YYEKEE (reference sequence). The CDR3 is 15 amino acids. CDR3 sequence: CASSHRGQLYNEQFF. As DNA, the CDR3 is TGTGCCAGCAGCCACAGGGGGCAACTCTACAATGAGCAGTTCTTC.

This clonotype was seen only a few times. CDR3 sequence: CASSPYPGRGYEQYF. CDR3 sequence (DNA): TGTGCCAGCAGTCCCTACCCGGGTAGAGGGTACGAGCAGTACTTC. This rearrangement joins TRBV6-1 to TRBJ2-7; weak D call: TRBD2 (5 bases). Germline values: CDR1 MNHNS, CDR2 SASEGT. V was cut by 5 bases and J by 4 bases, with 18 bases left in between. CDR3 length: 15 amino acids.

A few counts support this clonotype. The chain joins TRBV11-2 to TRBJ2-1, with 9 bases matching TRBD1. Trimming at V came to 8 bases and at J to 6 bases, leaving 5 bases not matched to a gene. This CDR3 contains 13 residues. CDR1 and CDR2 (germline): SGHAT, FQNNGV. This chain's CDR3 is CASAGTGFNEQFF. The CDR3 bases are TGTGCCAGCGCGGGGACAGGGTTCAATGAGCAGTTCTTC.

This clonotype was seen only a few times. The CDR3 coding sequence is TGTGCCATCTATGACGGTTACAATGAGCAGTTCTTC. Translating gives CAIYDGYNEQFF. The rearrangement links TRBV10-3 to TRBJ2-1; D ambiguous. Trimming removed 8 bases from V and 4 bases from J, with 9 bases in between. The CDR3 runs 12 residues. CDR1 is ENHRY and CDR2 is SYGVKD in the germline V gene.

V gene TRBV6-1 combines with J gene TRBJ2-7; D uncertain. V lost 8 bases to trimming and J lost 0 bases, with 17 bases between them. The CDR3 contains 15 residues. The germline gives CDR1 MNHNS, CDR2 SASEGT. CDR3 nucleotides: TGTGCCAGCGAATCGTACGAGATGGGCTCCTACGAGCAGTACTTC. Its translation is CASESYEMGSYEQYF.